This is a list of T cell receptor beta chains from one sample in a study of blood T cell repertoires in COVID-19. Assay: immunoSEQ multiplex PCR; the TCRdb copy retains only in-frame clones and omits some. The repertoire includes about 100,000 clones, more than 65% of them detected once, and approximately 31% sits in the top ten. Sequenced sample: peripheral blood. These receptors were taken from a man between 65 and 85 years old with active or convalescent COVID-19. CDR3s include the opening cysteine and the closing phenylalanine or tryptophan. Each record gives: D gene, V gene, clone size, J gene, CDR3 protein, CDR3 DNA. A D gene is named only where the DNA matches it firmly. Not all rows give a size; the values are once, few, many and, for expanded clones, a class.

d_gene: NA
v_gene: TRBV27
abundance: NA
j_gene: TRBJ1-1
CDR3aa: CASSPRGLMGGNTEAFF
CDR3nt: TGTGCCAGCAGTCCCCGGGGGTTAATGGGCGGTAACACTGAAGCTTTCTTT

d_gene: TRBD2
v_gene: TRBV6-2/TRBV6-3
abundance: NA
j_gene: TRBJ2-1
CDR3aa: CASSYVSSGDSEQFF
CDR3nt: TGTGCCAGCAGTTACGTTTCTAGCGGGGATAGTGAGCAGTTCTTC

d_gene: TRBD1
v_gene: TRBV27
abundance: NA
j_gene: TRBJ1-4
CDR3aa: CASSELWTGGTNEKLFF
CDR3nt: TGTGCCAGCAGCGAGTTATGGACAGGAGGCACTAATGAAAAACTGTTTTTT

d_gene: NA
v_gene: TRBV6-5
abundance: NA
j_gene: TRBJ1-1
CDR3aa: CASSSRGDGEAFF
CDR3nt: TGTGCCAGCAGTTCTCGGGGGGATGGTGAAGCTTTCTTT

d_gene: NA
v_gene: TRBV15
abundance: NA
j_gene: TRBJ1-1
CDR3aa: CATSRDILFTEAFF
CDR3nt: TGTGCCACCAGCAGAGATATCCTGTTCACTGAAGCTTTCTTT

d_gene: TRBD2
v_gene: TRBV7-9
abundance: few
j_gene: TRBJ2-5
CDR3aa: CASSFSTSGRRGAETQYF
CDR3nt: TGTGCCAGCAGCTTCTCGACTAGCGGGAGGAGGGGGGCAGAGACCCAGTACTTC

d_gene: NA
v_gene: TRBV15
abundance: many
j_gene: TRBJ2-7
CDR3aa: CATSRDYGGEQYF
CDR3nt: TGTGCCACCAGCAGAGATTACGGAGGGGAGCAGTACTTC

d_gene: NA
v_gene: TRBV29-1
abundance: NA
j_gene: TRBJ2-3
CDR3aa: CSVESRLTDTQYF
CDR3nt: TGCAGCGTTGAAAGCAGGCTCACAGATACGCAGTATTTT

d_gene: NA
v_gene: TRBV15
abundance: NA
j_gene: TRBJ2-1
CDR3aa: CATSSPQGTEQFF
CDR3nt: TGTGCCACCAGCAGCCCACAGGGTACTGAGCAGTTCTTC

d_gene: NA
v_gene: TRBV30
abundance: NA
j_gene: TRBJ2-2
CDR3aa: CAWNQGLRTGELFF
CDR3nt: TGTGCCTGGAATCAAGGACTCCGCACCGGGGAGCTGTTTTTT

d_gene: TRBD1
v_gene: TRBV5-4
abundance: NA
j_gene: TRBJ1-6
CDR3aa: CASSRTGTGFSPLHF
CDR3nt: TGTGCCAGCAGCCGGACCGGGACAGGGTTTTCACCCCTCCACTTT

d_gene: TRBD1
v_gene: TRBV2
abundance: NA
j_gene: TRBJ1-2
CDR3aa: CASSGDRARGYTF
CDR3nt: TGTGCCAGCAGTGGAGACAGGGCGCGGGGCTACACCTTC

d_gene: TRBD1
v_gene: TRBV7-8
abundance: NA
j_gene: TRBJ1-5
CDR3aa: CASSQGAGGRDQPQHF
CDR3nt: TGTGCCAGCAGCCAAGGGGCAGGGGGAAGGGATCAGCCCCAGCATTTT

d_gene: NA
v_gene: TRBV30
abundance: NA
j_gene: TRBJ2-3
CDR3aa: CAWSRDRVADTQYF
CDR3nt: TGTGCCTGGAGTCGGGATCGTGTTGCAGATACGCAGTATTTT

d_gene: NA
v_gene: TRBV5-4
abundance: NA
j_gene: TRBJ1-2
CDR3aa: CASSLSLGSGGNYGYTF
CDR3nt: TGTGCCAGCAGCTTGAGTCTAGGCTCGGGAGGTAACTATGGCTACACCTTC

d_gene: NA
v_gene: TRBV14
abundance: NA
j_gene: TRBJ2-1
CDR3aa: CASSPQGGEQFF
CDR3nt: TGTGCCAGCAGCCCCCAGGGTGGTGAGCAGTTCTTC

d_gene: TRBD1
v_gene: TRBV5-1
abundance: once
j_gene: TRBJ1-2
CDR3aa: CASSPGQSSGYTF
CDR3nt: TGCGCCAGCAGCCCGGGACAGTCCTCTGGCTACACCTTC